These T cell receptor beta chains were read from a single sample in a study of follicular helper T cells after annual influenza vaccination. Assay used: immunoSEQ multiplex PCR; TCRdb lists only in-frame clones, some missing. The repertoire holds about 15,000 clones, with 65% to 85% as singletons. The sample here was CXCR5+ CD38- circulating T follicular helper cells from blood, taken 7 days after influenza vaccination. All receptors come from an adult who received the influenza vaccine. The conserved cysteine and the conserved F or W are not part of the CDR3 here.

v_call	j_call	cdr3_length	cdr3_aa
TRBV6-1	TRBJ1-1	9	ASLWNTEAF
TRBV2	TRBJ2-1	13	ASSSREVAGHEQF
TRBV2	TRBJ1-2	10	ASRWTGDGYT
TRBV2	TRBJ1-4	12	ASSDDDLREKLF
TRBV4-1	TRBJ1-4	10	ASTRDFEKLF
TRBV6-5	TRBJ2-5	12	ASSYSRTSKTQY
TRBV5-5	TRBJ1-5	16	ASSLDPVGEYSNQPQH
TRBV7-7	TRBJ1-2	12	ASSPIQGADGYT
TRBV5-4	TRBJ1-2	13	ASSHDIHTGDGYT
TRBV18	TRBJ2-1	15	ASSGQTTGSSYNEQF
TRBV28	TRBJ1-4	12	ASRGTGSNEKLF
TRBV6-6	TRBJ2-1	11	ASSYPDRGEQF
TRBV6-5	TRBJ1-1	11	ASSFEENTEAF
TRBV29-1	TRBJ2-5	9	SVRQQETQY
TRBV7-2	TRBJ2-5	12	ASSYSRTGETQY
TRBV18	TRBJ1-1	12	ASSEDRMNTEAF
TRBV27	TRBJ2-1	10	ASRTRWDEQF
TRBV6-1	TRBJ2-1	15	ASSGTRGGRTYNEQF
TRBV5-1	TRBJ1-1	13	ASSLDSGTSTEAF
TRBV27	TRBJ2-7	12	ASSSLAGVFEQY
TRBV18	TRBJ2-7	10	ASSTLSYEQY
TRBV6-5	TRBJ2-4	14	ASSYSVAGSKNIQY
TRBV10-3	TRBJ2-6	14	AAQPGQGAGANVLT
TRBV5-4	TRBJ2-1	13	ASSLAGAGGTEQF
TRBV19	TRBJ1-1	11	ASSSLDSAEAF
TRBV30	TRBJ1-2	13	AWSVRSHRGLGYT
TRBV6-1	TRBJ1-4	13	ASSAGTAGDEKLF
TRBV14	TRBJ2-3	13	ASSQQAGSTDTQY
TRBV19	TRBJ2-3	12	ASSGGLHTDTQY
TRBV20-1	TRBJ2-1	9	SAAGRSEQF
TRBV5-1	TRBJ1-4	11	ASSSGGDGKLF
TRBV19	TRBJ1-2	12	ASTDSSFGNGYT
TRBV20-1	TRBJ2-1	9	SAKTGIEQF
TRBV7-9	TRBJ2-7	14	ASSLRIHGGSYEQY